This T cell receptor (beta chain) is drawn from a study of shared clonotypes between healthy human individuals. Study observations and caveats: Clonotypes shared by all four donors outscored non-shared clonotypes in generation probability.

When replicate PCRs were run on sorted subsets, they used around 200 ng DNA, around 33,000 T cell genomes. The data were produced by immunoSEQ multiplex PCR, yet TCRdb's version contains in-frame clones alone and is incomplete. The sample carries approximately 720,000 clones, about 90% recorded once. CD45RO-negative cells were positively selected for CCR7, leaving out terminally differentiated effector memory CD45RA+ cells. Remarks on this clone: Its antigen remains unknown.

Input material: naive CD8+ T cells sorted from blood. This sequence was found in a man between 25 and 39 years old in good health.

This chain's CDR3 is CASSERTSGSYTGELFF. DNA of the CDR3: TGTGCCAGCAGTGAAAGAACTAGCGGGAGTTACACCGGGGAGCTGTTTTTT. V gene TRBV25-1 combines with J gene TRBJ2-2; 11 nucleotides align to TRBD2. The CDR3 is made up of 17 amino acids. J lost 3 bases, V lost 2 bases, and 5 bases had no gene match. Germline V gene sequence: CDR1 MGHDK, CDR2 SYGVNS.